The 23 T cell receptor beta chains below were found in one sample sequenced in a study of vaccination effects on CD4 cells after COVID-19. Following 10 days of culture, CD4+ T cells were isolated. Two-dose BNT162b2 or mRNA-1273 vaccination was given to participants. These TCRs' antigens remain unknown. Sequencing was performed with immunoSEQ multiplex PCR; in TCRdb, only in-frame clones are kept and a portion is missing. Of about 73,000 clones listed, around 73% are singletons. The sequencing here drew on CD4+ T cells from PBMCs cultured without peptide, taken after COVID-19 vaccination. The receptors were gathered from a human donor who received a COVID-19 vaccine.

CDR3 in amino acids: CASSFTEYTEAFF. The CDR3 nucleotides are TGTGCCAGCAGTTTCACGGAATACACTGAAGCTTTCTTT. The chain combines TRBV28 with TRBJ1-1; D remains ambiguous. Germline CDR1 is MDHEN and CDR2 is SYDVKM. The CDR3 loop spans 13 amino acids. V was pared by 3 bases and J by 3 bases, with 8 bases between.

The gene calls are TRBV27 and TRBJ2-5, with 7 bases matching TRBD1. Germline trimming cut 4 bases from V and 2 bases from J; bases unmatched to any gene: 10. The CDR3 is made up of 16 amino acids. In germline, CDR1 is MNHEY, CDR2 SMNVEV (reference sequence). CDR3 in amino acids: CASSYLGRGLQETQYF. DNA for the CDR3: TGTGCCAGCAGTTATCTGGGCAGGGGGTTACAAGAGACCCAGTACTTC.

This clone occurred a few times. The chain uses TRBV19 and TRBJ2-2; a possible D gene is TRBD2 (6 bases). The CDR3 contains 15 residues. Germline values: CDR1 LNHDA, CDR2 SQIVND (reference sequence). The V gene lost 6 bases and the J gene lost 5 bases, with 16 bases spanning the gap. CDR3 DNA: TGTGCCAGTAGCCTCGTCTGGCGGGGAACCGGGGAGCTGTTTTTT. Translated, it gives CASSLVWRGTGELFF.

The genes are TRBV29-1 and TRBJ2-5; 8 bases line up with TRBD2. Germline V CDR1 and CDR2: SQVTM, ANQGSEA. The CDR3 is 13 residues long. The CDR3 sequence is CSCTTSAQETQYF. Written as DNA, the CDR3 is TGCAGTTGTACGACTAGCGCGCAAGAGACCCAGTACTTC.

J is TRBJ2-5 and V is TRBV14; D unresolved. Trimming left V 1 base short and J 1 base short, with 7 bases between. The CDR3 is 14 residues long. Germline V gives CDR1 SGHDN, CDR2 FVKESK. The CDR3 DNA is TGTGCCAGCAGCCAAGTCAACTCCCAAGAGACCCAGTACTTC. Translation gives CASSQVNSQETQYF.

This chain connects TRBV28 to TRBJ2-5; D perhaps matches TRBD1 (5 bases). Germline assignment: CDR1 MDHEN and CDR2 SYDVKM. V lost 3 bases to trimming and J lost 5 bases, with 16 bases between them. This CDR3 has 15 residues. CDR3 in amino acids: CASSFGAGRRETQYF. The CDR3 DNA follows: TGTGCCAGCAGTTTTGGGGCAGGGCGTAGGGAGACCCAGTACTTC.

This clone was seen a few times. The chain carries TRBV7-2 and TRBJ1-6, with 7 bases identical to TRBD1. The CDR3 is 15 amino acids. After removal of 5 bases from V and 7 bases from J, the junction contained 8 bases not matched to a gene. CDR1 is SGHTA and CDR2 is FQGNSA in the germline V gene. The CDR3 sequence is CASSARQGLNSPLHF. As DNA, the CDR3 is TGTGCCAGCAGCGCCCGACAGGGTCTGAATTCACCCCTCCACTTT. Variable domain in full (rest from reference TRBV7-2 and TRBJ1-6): GAGVSQSPSNKVTEKGKDVELRCDPISGHTALYWYRQSLGQGLEFLIYFQGNSAPDKSGLPSDRFSAERTGGSVSTLTIQRTQQEDSAVYLCASSARQGLNSPLHFGNGTRLTVT.

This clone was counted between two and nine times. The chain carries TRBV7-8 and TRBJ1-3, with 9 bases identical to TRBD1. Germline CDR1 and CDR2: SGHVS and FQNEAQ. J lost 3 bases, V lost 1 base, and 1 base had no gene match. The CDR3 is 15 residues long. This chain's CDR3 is CASSLGGQGGNTIYF. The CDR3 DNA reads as TGTGCCAGCAGCTTAGGGGGACAGGGTGGAAACACCATATATTTT.

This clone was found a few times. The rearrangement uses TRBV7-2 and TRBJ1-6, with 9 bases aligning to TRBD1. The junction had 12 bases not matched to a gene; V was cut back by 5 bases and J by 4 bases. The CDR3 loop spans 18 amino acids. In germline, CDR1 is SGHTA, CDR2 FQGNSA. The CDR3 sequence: CASSMGQGGGTYNSPLHF. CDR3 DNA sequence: TGTGCCAGCAGCATGGGACAGGGCGGCGGTACATATAATTCACCCCTCCACTTT.

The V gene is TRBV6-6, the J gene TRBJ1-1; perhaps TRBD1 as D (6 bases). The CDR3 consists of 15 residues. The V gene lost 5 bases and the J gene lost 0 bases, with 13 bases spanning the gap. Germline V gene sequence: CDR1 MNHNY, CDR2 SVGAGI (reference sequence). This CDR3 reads CASSRGGSMNTEAFF. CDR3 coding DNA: TGTGCCAGCAGTAGGGGGGGGAGCATGAACACTGAAGCTTTCTTT.

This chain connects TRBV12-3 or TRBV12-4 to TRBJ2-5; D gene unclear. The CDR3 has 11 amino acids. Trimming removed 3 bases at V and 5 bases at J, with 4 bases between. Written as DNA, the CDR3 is TGTGCCAGCAGTTTTTGGGAGACCCAGTACTTC. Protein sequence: CASSFWETQYF.

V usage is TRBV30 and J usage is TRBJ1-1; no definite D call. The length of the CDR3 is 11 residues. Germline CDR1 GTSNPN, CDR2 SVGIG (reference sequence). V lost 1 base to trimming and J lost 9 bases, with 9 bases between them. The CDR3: CAWSARFQAFF. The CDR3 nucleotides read TGTGCCTGGAGTGCCCGGTTCCAAGCTTTCTTT. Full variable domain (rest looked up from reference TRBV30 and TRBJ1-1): SQTIHQWPATLVQPVGSPLSLECTVEGTSNPNLYWYRQAAGRGLQLLFYSVGIGQISSEVPQNLSASRPQDRQFILSSKKLLLSDSGFYLCAWSARFQAFFGQGTRLTVV.

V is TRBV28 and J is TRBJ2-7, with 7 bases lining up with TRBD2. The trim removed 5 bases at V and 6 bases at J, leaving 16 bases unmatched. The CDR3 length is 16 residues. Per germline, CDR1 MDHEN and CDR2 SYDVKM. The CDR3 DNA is TGTGCCAGCAGTCGGGGGATGGCTAGCGGAGAATCCGAGCAGTACGTC. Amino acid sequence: CASSRGMASGESEQYV.

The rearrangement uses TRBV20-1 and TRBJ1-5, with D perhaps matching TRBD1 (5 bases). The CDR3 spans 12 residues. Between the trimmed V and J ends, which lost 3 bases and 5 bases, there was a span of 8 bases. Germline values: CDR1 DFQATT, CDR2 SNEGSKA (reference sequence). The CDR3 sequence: CSASLGDQPQHF. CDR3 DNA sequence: TGCAGTGCTAGTCTGGGGGATCAGCCCCAGCATTTT.

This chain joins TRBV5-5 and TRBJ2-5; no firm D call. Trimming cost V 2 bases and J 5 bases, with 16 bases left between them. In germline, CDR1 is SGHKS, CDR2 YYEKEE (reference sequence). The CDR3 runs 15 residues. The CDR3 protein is CASSLIGNPTETQYF. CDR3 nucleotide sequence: TGTGCCAGCAGCTTAATAGGGAACCCGACGGAGACCCAGTACTTC.

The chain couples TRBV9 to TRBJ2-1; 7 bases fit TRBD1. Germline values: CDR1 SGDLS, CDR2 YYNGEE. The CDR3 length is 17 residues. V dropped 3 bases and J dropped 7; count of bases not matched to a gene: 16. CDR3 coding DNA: TGTGCCAGCAGCGCAAGCCAACAGGGGTCTTACCTTAATGAGCAGTTCTTC. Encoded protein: CASSASQQGSYLNEQFF.

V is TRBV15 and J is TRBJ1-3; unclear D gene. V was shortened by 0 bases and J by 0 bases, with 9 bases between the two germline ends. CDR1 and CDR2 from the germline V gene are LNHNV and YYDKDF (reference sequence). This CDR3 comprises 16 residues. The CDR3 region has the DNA TGTGCCACCAGCAGAGATCCGGGCGACTCTGGAAACACCATATATTTT. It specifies CATSRDPGDSGNTIYF.

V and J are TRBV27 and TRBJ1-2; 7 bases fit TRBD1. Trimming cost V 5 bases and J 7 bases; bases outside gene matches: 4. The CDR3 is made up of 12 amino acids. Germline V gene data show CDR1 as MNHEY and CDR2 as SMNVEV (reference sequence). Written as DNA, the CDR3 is TGTGCCAGCAGTCCCAACAGGGGTGGCTACACCTTC. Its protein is CASSPNRGGYTF.

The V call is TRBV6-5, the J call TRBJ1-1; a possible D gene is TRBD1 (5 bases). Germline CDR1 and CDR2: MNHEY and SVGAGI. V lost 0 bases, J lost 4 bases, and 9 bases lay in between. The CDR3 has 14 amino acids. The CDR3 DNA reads TGTGCCAGCAGTTACTCGGGGGTCAGCACTGAAGCTTTCTTT. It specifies CASSYSGVSTEAFF.

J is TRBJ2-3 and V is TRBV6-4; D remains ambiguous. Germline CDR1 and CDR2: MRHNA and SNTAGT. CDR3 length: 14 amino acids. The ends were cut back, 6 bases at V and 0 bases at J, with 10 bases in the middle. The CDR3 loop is CASRREYSTDTQYF. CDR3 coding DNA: TGTGCCAGCAGAAGGGAATATAGCACAGATACGCAGTATTTT.

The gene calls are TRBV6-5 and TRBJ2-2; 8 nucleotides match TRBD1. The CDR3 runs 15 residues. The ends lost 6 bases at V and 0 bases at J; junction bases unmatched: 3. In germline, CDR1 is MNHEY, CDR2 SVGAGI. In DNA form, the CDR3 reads TGTGCCAGCAGGGGACAGGCCCCGAACACCGGGGAGCTGTTTTTT. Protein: CASRGQAPNTGELFF.

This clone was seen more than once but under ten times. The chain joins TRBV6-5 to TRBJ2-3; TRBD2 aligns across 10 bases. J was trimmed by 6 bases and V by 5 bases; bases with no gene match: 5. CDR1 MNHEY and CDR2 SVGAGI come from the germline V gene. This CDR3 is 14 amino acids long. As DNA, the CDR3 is TGTGCCAGCAGTCCCCCGGGACTAGCGGATACGCAGTATTTT. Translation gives CASSPPGLADTQYF.

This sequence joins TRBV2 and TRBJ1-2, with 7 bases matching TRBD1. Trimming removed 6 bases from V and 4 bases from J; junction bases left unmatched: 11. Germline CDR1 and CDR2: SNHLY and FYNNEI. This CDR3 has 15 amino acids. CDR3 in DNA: TGTGCCAGCAGACCTAACCGGGACAGCTCCTATGGCTACACCTTC. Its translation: CASRPNRDSSYGYTF.